Listed here are 22 T cell receptor beta chains from one sample, sequenced in a study of blood T cells in healthy people across ages (dated by TCRdb to the mid-2010s). Libraries were prepared through 5' RACE. For sequencing, an Illumina HiSeq 2500 was employed. The second PCR ran for about 6 to 12 cycles and used a J-beta primer mix along with a sample-barcoded 5' primer. The raw public data were reprocessed by TCRdb itself: fastp quality trimming at Q25, MiXCR clonotype calling, in-frame beta chains only. Here each entry gathers all rows of one CDR3 protein and keeps the most common genes and DNA. The sample data list 550,000 to 700,000 distinct CDR3 sequences, and 27% of these were observed just once. The top ten constitute around 18% of the sample. Sequenced: blood. The origin of the receptors is a woman in her seventies in good health.

The chain has TRBV6-5 and TRBJ2-5; D gene ambiguous. CDR3 length: 12 amino acids. V lost 8 bases and J lost 4, with 11 bases in between. The V gene's germline CDR1 is MNHEY and CDR2 SVGAGI. This chain's CDR3 is CASGRTGETQYF. CDR3 nucleotide sequence: TGTGCCAGCGGCCGGACCGGAGAGACCCAGTACTTC.

This clonotype was seen a handful of times. The chain employs TRBV7-2 and TRBJ2-5, with 9 nucleotides matching TRBD2. Germline lookup yields CDR1 SGHTA and CDR2 FQGNSA. CDR3 size: 18 residues. With 1 base clipped from V and 0 bases from J, the junction kept 9 bases outside the gene matches. CDR3 loop: CASSLEGLAGLYQETQYF. CDR3 nucleotides: TGTGCCAGCAGCTTAGAAGGCCTAGCGGGGCTATACCAAGAGACCCAGTACTTC.

The CDR3 DNA is TGCGCCAGCAGCCAAGTATTACATGGGGCAGCCCCTAACTATGGCTACACCTTC. It specifies CASSQVLHGAAPNYGYTF. The gene calls are TRBV4-3 and TRBJ1-2; D is perhaps TRBD1 (5 bases). Trimming removed 1 base from V and 0 bases from J, with 18 bases in between. Germline V gene lookup returns CDR1 LGHNA and CDR2 YSLEER. The CDR3 is 18 amino acids.

The CDR3 region is CASSMRGRATNEKLFF. CDR3 sequence (DNA): TGTGCCAGTAGTATGAGGGGCCGAGCAACTAATGAAAAACTGTTTTTT. The chain uses TRBV19 and TRBJ1-4; possibly TRBD1 for D (5 bases). The V end lost 3 bases, the J end lost 0 bases, and 11 bases lay between the germline ends. This CDR3 has 16 residues. The V gene's germline CDR1 is LNHDA and CDR2 SQIVND (reference sequence).

V gene TRBV4-3 combines with J gene TRBJ2-7; D ambiguous. The CDR3 is made up of 14 amino acids. V was shortened by 4 bases and J by 0 bases, with 10 bases between the two germline ends. Per the germline V gene, CDR1 is LGHNA and CDR2 is YSLEER. CDR3 sequence (DNA): TGCGCCAGCAGCCGGGAAACTCGCTCCTACGAGCAGTACTTC. Amino acid sequence: CASSRETRSYEQYF.

The chain uses TRBV9 and TRBJ2-1; 9 bases are shared with TRBD2. The CDR3 totals 15 residues. The V segment lost 3 bases and the J segment 4 bases; nucleotides outside the gene matches: 5. Germline CDR1 reads SGDLS; CDR2 reads YYNGEE. CDR3 DNA sequence: TGTGCCAGCAGCGCCGCGGGGGGGTCTTACAATGAGCAGTTCTTC. This codes for CASSAAGGSYNEQFF.

This clonotype was seen more than once but under ten times. The J gene is TRBJ2-5, the V gene TRBV20-1, with 8 bases matching TRBD1. Looked up from germline, CDR1 is DFQATT and CDR2 is SNEGSKA (reference sequence). J lost 4 bases, V lost 7 bases, and 8 bases had no gene match. CDR3 length equals 13 residues. The CDR3 protein is CSVRGQGAETQYF. The DNA of the CDR3 is TGCAGTGTTAGGGGCCAGGGGGCAGAGACCCAGTACTTC.

In its sample, this clonotype was seen once. The chain has TRBV4-3 and TRBJ1-2; possibly TRBD1 for D (6 bases). The CDR3 length is 14 residues. V lost 4 bases to trimming and J lost 4 bases, with 13 bases between them. Germline loops: CDR1 LGHNA, CDR2 YSLEER. CDR3 DNA: TGCGCCAGCAGCCCCGACAGGACCTTCTATGGCTACACCTTC. Encoded protein: CASSPDRTFYGYTF.

The V and J genes are TRBV20-1 and TRBJ1-1, with D possibly being TRBD1 (5 bases). The CDR3 totals 11 residues. V dropped 4 bases and J dropped 6 bases, with 9 bases sitting between them. Germline CDR1 reads DFQATT; CDR2 reads SNEGSKA (reference sequence). As DNA, the CDR3 is TGCAGTGCTAATGGGGGTCCTGAAGCTTTCTTT. As protein: CSANGGPEAFF.

The rearrangement links TRBV13 to TRBJ1-2; D may be TRBD1 (5 bases). Trimming took 5 bases from V and 4 from J, leaving 17 bases between them. The CDR3 is 15 amino acids. Germline CDR1 is PRHDT and CDR2 is FYEKMQ (reference sequence). CDR3 DNA sequence: TGTGCCAGCAGCACGGGGACGGGACCTGGCTATGGCTACACCTTC. Amino acid sequence: CASSTGTGPGYGYTF.

This clonotype was recorded a few times. The rearrangement joins TRBV4-1 to TRBJ2-5, with a tentative D call TRBD1 (6 bases). The closer fit of TRBJ2-7 to the DNA end suggests the J call may be wrong. Per germline, CDR1 MGHRA and CDR2 YSYEKL. The CDR3 is 15 amino acids. CDR3 nucleotide sequence: TGCGCCAGCAGCCCACTGGGACAACCTGCCTACGAGCAGTACTTC. It codes for CASSPLGQPAYEQYF.

J is TRBJ2-5 and V is TRBV6-1; weak D call: TRBD2 (6 bases). Judging by the DNA end, TRBJ2-7 fits better; the J call may be wrong. This CDR3 is built from 14 residues. CDR1 MNHNS and CDR2 SASEGT come from the germline V gene. CDR3 residues: CASGGPGTAYEQYF. The DNA for the CDR3 is TGTGCCAGCGGAGGGCCAGGGACCGCCTACGAGCAGTACTTC.

V usage is TRBV20-1 and J usage is TRBJ1-2; a possible D gene is TRBD1 (5 bases). V was shortened by 7 bases and J by 4 bases, with 13 bases between the two germline ends. This CDR3 is 12 amino acids long. Germline-derived CDR1 and CDR2 are DFQATT and SNEGSKA (reference sequence). In nucleotides, the CDR3 is TGCAGTGGGGCAGGGAGCAGCTATGGCTACACCTTC. Its translation: CSGAGSSYGYTF.

This clonotype was seen a handful of times. Germline is not matched at one junction end, which may reflect a read error. The chain couples TRBV20-1 to TRBJ2-5; a possible D gene is TRBD2 (6 bases). The CDR3 loop spans 13 amino acids. Germline CDR1 reads DFQATT; CDR2 reads SNEGSKA (reference sequence). The CDR3 bases are TGCAGTGCTACCAGGGACTTGCAAGAGGCCCAGTACTTC. Translated: CSATRDLQEAQYF.

The chain recombines TRBV27 with TRBJ2-7, with 13 positions matching TRBD2. Looked up from germline, CDR1 is MNHEY and CDR2 is SMNVEV (reference sequence). The CDR3 is made up of 15 amino acids. V lost 7 bases to trimming and J lost 3 bases; unmatched junction nucleotides: 6. DNA for the CDR3: TGTGCCAGCACAAAACTAGCGGGGGGGCACTACGAGCAGTACTTC. It is translated as CASTKLAGGHYEQYF.

This chain uses TRBV11-2 with TRBJ2-3; D perhaps matches TRBD2 (7 bases). The CDR3 is made up of 17 amino acids. V was shortened by 1 base and J by 1 base, with 15 bases between the two germline ends. CDR1 and CDR2 (germline): SGHAT, FQNNGV. The CDR3 protein is CASSLVGGGLGTDTQYF. Here the CDR3 DNA reads TGTGCCAGCAGCTTAGTGGGGGGGGGCCTTGGCACAGATACGCAGTATTTT. Combining the CDR3 with reference TRBV11-2 and TRBJ2-3 gives the whole variable domain EAGVAQSPRYKIIEKRQSVAFWCNPISGHATLYWYQQILGQGPKLLIQFQNNGVVDDSQLPKDRFSAERLKGVDSTLKIQPAKLEDSAVYLCASSLVGGGLGTDTQYFGPGTRLTVL.

This clonotype turned up a few times. The V call is TRBV6-2 or TRBV6-3, the J call TRBJ2-5, with 11 bases identical to TRBD2. This CDR3 is built from 17 residues. V shed 2 bases and J 4 bases; nucleotides not matched to a gene: 9. Germline values: CDR1 MNHEY, CDR2 SVGEGT. The CDR3 sequence is CASSYVAGGPPRETQYF. CDR3 sequence (DNA): TGTGCCAGCAGTTACGTAGCGGGGGGGCCCCCGCGAGAGACCCAGTACTTC.

CDR3 residues: CSAPPRDSDYGYTF. In DNA form, the CDR3 reads TGCAGTGCCCCCCCCCGCGACAGTGACTATGGCTACACCTTC. This chain connects TRBV20-1 to TRBJ1-2; a weak D match, TRBD1 (5 bases). Trimming stripped 6 bases from V and 3 bases from J, with 17 bases between. The length of the CDR3 is 14 residues. Germline-derived CDR1 and CDR2 are DFQATT and SNEGSKA (reference sequence).

V is TRBV7-9 and J is TRBJ2-5; D is possibly TRBD2 (6 bases). The last part of the DNA fits TRBJ2-7 better; the J call may be wrong. Germline CDR1 and CDR2: SEHNR and FQNEAQ (reference sequence). This CDR3 comprises 16 residues. This chain's CDR3 is CASSLLGTSSSYEQYF. CDR3 sequence (DNA): TGTGCCAGCAGCTTACTAGGGACTTCCAGCTCCTACGAGCAGTACTTC.

The rearrangement joins TRBV4-1 to TRBJ2-5; 10 bases fit TRBD2. V trimming: 6 bases; J trimming: 7 bases; junction bases outside the gene matches: 11. Germline V gene sequence: CDR1 MGHRA, CDR2 YSYEKL. The CDR3 runs 15 residues. The CDR3 region is CASSAGTSVEGTQYF. In DNA, the CDR3 is TGCGCCAGCAGTGCCGGGACTAGCGTGGAAGGGACCCAGTACTTC.

V gene TRBV5-5 combines with J gene TRBJ2-4; tentatively, D is TRBD1 (5 bases). CDR1 and CDR2 (germline): SGHKS, YYEKEE (reference sequence). The CDR3 totals 17 residues. The V end was cut by 0 bases, the J end by 0 bases, with 13 bases between. The CDR3 DNA sequence: TGTGCCAGCAGCTTGGTCGACAGAATAATAGCCAAAAACATTCAGTACTTC. This translates into CASSLVDRIIAKNIQYF.

V usage is TRBV12-3 or TRBV12-4 and J usage is TRBJ1-6; D remains unclear. V was pared by 0 bases and J by 7 bases, with 10 bases between. The CDR3 is made up of 15 amino acids. The CDR3 coding sequence is TGTGCCAGCAGTTTAGCGGGAGACAAGAATTCACCCCTCCACTTT. It encodes CASSLAGDKNSPLHF.